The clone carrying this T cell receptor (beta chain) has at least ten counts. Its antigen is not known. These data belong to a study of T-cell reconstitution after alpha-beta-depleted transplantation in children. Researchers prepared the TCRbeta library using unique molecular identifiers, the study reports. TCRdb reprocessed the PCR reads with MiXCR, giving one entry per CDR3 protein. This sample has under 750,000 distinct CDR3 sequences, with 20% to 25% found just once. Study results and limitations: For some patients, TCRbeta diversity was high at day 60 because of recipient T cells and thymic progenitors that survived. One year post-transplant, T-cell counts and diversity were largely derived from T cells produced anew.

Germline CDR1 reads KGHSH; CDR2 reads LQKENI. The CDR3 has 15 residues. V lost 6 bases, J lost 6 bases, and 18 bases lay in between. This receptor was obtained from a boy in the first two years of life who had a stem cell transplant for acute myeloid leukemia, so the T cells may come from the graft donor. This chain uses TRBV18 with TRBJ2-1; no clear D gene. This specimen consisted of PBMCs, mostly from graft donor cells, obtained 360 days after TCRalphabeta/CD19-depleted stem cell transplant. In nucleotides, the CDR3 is TGTGCCAGCTCCCCTAAGGCCTCTGGTGTCAATGAGCAGTTCTTC. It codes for CASSPKASGVNEQFF.